This T cell receptor beta chain was identified during a study of blood T cell repertoires in COVID-19. About the study: The United States, Italy and Spain were the sources of the acute and convalescent COVID-19 samples.

The CDR3 has 15 amino acids. Germline V gene sequence: CDR1 LGHDT, CDR2 YNNKEL (reference sequence). J gave up 5 bases and V 0 bases, and 4 bases lay outside the gene matches. Membership in each cohort depended on participant-reported clinical history. The assay was immunoSEQ multiplex PCR, and TCRdb's table has in-frame clones only and misses some. Here the sample spans 230,000 or so clones, around nine tenths being singletons. V is TRBV3-1 (or the pseudogene TRBV3-2) and J is TRBJ1-5, with 7 bases fitting TRBD1. This TCR was recovered from a woman aged 45-65 years with acute COVID-19. Sequencing was performed on PBMCs or T cells enriched from blood (not recorded which). CDR3 bases: TGTGCCAGCAGCCAAGAGACAGGGCTGGATCAGCCCCAGCATTTT. Protein sequence: CASSQETGLDQPQHF.